This T cell receptor (beta chain) was sequenced for a study of prognosis after radiotherapy for stage I lung cancer. Across the whole study: Enrolled patients comprised roughly 13 with newly diagnosed primary stage I lung tumors and five with oligometastatic NSCLC after surgical resection of the primary tumor.

Genomic DNA yielded TCR beta CDR3, amplified by two-round multiplex PCR. Primers targeting each individual TRBV and TRBJ gene were applied in first-round PCR. One entry per CDR3 protein, called by TCRdb with MiXCR from the multiplex PCR reads. Seen here are tens of thousands of distinct CDR3 sequences, about 33% observed once, and the top ten hold 33%. This clonotype was observed a handful of times. This may stem from a read error, because a much larger clone lies one nucleotide away. Germline V lookup: CDR1 MNHEY, CDR2 SVGEGT. The CDR3 consists of 16 residues. The V gene lost 6 bases and the J gene lost 3 bases, with 21 bases spanning the gap.

This clonotype was sampled from a donor aged 50 or older with non-small cell lung cancer. Material: PBMCs, obtained before or after stereotactic body radiation therapy (not recorded which). The chain joins TRBV6-2 or TRBV6-3 to TRBJ2-7, with D perhaps TRBD2 (6 bases). Here the CDR3 DNA reads TGTGCCAGCAGGCTATACCTAGGCGGGATTTTCTACGAGCAGTACTTC. As protein: CASRLYLGGIFYEQYF.